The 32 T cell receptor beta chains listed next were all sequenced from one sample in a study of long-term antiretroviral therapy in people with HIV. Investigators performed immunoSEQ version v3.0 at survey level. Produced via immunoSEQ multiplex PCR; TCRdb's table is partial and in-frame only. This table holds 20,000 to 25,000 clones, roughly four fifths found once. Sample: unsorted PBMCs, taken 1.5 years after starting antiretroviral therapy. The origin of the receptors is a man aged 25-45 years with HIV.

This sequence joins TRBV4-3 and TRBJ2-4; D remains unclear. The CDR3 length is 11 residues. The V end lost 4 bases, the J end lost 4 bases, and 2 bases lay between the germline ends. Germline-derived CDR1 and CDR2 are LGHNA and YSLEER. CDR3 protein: CASSPKNIQYF. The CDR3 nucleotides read TGCGCCAGCAGCCCGAAAAACATTCAGTACTTC.

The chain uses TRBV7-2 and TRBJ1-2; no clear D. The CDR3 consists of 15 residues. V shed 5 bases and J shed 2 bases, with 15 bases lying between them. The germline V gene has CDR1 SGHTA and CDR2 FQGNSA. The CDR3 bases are TGTGCCAGCAGCGCTCGTGCCCTTGGGAACTATGGCTACACCTTC. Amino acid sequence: CASSARALGNYGYTF.

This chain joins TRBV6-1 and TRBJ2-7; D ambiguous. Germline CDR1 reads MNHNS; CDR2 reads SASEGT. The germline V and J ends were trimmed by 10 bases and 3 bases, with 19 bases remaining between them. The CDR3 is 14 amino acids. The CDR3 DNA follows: TGTGCCATCAGAACTTCAGGATTCCTCTACGAGCAGTACTTC. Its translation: CAIRTSGFLYEQYF.

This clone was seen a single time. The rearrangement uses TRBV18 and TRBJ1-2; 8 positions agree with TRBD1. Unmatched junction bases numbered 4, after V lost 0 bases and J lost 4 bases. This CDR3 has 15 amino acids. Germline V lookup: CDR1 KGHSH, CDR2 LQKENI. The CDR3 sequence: CASSPPPGGVYGYTF. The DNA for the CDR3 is TGTGCCAGCTCACCACCCCCAGGGGGCGTCTATGGCTACACCTTC.

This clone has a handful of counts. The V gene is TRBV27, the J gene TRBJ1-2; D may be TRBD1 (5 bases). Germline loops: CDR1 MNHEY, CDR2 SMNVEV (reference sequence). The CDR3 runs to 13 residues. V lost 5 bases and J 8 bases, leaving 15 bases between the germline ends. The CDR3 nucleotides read TGTGCCAGCAGTCCAGCCCGGGGCGGGGGCTACACCTTC. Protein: CASSPARGGGYTF.

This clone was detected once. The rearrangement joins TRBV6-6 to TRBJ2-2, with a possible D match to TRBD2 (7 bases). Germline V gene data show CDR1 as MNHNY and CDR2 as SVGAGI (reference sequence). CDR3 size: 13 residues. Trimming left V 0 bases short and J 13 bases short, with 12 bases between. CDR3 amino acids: CASSYSARGLLFF. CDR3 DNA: TGTGCCAGCAGTTACTCGGCGCGGGGGCTGCTGTTTTTT.

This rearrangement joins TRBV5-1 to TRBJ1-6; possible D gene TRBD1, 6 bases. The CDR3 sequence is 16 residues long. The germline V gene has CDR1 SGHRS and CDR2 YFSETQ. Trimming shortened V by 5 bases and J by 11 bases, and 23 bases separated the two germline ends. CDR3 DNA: TGCGCCAGCAGACCTCAGGGGTCTGCGGGGAATGCACCCCTCCACTTT. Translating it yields CASRPQGSAGNAPLHF.

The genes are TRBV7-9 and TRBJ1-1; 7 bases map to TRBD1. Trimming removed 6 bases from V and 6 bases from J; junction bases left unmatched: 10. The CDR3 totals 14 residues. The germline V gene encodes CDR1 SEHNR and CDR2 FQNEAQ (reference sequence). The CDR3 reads CASRLSGGSAEAFF. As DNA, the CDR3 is TGTGCCAGCAGACTGTCAGGGGGGAGTGCTGAAGCTTTCTTT.

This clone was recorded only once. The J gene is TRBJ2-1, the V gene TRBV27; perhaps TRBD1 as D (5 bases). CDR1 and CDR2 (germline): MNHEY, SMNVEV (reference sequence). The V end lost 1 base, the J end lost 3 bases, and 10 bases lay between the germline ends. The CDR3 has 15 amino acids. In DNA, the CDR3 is TGTGCCAGCAGTTTATTCGGCAGGGTCTACAATGAGCAGTTCTTC. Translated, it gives CASSLFGRVYNEQFF.

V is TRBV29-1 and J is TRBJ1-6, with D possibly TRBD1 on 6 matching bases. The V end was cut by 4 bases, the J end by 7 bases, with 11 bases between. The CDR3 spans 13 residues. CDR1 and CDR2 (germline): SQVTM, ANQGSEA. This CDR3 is CSVATQGNSPLHF. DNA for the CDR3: TGCAGCGTTGCTACCCAGGGGAATTCACCCCTCCACTTT. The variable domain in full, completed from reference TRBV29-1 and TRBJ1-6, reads SAVISQKPSRDICQRGTSLTIQCQVDSQVTMMFWYRQQPGQSLTLIATANQGSEATYESGFVIDKFPISRPNLTFSTLTVSNMSPEDSSIYLCSVATQGNSPLHFGNGTRLTVT.

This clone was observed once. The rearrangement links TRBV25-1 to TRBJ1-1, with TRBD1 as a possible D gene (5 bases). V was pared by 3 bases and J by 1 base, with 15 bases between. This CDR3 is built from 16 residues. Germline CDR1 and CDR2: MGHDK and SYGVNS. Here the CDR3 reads CASSEAGGVANTEAFF. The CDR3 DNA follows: TGTGCCAGCAGTGAGGCGGGAGGGGTAGCGAACACTGAAGCTTTCTTT.

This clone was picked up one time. CDR3 loop: CASSSRLANVLTF. The CDR3 nucleotides are TGTGCCAGTAGTAGTCGCCTCGCCAACGTCCTGACTTTC. The chain carries TRBV19 and TRBJ2-6; no clear D gene. V was pared by 4 bases and J by 7 bases, with 8 bases between. The CDR3 is 13 residues long. CDR1 LNHDA and CDR2 SQIVND come from the germline V gene (reference sequence).

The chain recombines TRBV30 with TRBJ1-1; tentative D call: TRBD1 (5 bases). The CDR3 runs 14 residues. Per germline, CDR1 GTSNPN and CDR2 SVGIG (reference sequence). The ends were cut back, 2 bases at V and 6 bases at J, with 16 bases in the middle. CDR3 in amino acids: CAWSPGKEASEAFF. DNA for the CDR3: TGTGCCTGGAGTCCAGGGAAAGAGGCCTCTGAAGCTTTCTTT.

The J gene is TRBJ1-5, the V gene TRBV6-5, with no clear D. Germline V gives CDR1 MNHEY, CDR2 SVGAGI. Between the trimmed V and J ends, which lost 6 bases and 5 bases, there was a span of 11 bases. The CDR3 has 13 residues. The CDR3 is CASSPTFDQPQHF. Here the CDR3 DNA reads TGTGCCAGCAGCCCTACATTCGATCAGCCCCAGCATTTT.

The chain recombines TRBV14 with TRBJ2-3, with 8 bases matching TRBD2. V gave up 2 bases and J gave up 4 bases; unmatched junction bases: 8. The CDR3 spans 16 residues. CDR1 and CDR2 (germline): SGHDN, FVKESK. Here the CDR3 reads CASSQRLAGGSDTQYF. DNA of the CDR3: TGTGCCAGCAGCCAAAGGCTAGCGGGTGGGTCAGATACGCAGTATTTT.

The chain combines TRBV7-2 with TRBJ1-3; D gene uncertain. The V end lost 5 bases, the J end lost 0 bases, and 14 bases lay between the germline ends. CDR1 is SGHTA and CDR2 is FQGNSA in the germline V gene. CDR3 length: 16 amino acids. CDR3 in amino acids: CASSQSSSRSGNTIYF. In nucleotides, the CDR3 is TGTGCCAGCAGCCAATCCTCCAGTCGCTCTGGAAACACCATATATTTT.

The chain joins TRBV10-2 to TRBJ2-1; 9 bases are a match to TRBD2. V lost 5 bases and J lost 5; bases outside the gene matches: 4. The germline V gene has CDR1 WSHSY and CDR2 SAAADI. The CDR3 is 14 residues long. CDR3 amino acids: CASSRVAGDNEQFF. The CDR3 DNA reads TGCGCCAGCAGTAGAGTAGCGGGGGACAATGAGCAGTTCTTC.

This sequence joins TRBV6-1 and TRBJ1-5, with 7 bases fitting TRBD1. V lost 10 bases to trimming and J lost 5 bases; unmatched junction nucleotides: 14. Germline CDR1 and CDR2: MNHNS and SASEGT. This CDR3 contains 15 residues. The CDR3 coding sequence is TGTGCCACTTCGACTAGAAACAGGGGAGATCAGCCCCAGCATTTT. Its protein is CATSTRNRGDQPQHF.

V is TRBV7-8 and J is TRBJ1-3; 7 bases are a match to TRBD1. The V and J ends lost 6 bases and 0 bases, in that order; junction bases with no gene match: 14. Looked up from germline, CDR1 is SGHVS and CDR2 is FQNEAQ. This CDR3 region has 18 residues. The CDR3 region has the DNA TGTGCCAGCAGGGAAGAGCCGACAGGGACCCTCTCTGGAAACACCATATATTTT. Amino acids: CASREEPTGTLSGNTIYF. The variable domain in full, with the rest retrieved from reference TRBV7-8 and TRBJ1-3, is GAGVSQSPRYKVAKRGQDVALRCDPISGHVSLFWYQQALGQGPEFLTYFQNEAQLDKSGLPSDRFFAERPEGSVSTLKIQRTQQEDSAVYLCASREEPTGTLSGNTIYFGEGSWLTVV.

The CDR3, as DNA: TGTGCCAGCAGTCCCCCCGGGCTAGCGGGGATCCAGTTCTTC. Protein product: CASSPPGLAGIQFF. The chain couples TRBV28 to TRBJ2-1, with 9 bases aligning to TRBD2. The CDR3 runs 14 residues. Germline V gene lookup returns CDR1 MDHEN and CDR2 SYDVKM. The ends lost 5 bases at V and 13 bases at J; junction bases unmatched: 12.

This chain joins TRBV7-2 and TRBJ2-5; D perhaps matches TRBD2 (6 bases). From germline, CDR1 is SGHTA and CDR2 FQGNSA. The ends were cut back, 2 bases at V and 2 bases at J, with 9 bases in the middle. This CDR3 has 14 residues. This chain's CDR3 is CASSLLGGQETQYF. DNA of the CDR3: TGTGCCAGCAGCTTACTCGGGGGTCAAGAGACCCAGTACTTC.

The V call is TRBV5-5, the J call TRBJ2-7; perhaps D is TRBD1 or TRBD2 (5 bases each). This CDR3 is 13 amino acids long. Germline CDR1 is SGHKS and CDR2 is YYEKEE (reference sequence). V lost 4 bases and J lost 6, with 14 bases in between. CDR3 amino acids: CASSRQRDGEQYF. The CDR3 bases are TGTGCCAGCAGCCGGCAGAGGGACGGCGAGCAGTACTTC.

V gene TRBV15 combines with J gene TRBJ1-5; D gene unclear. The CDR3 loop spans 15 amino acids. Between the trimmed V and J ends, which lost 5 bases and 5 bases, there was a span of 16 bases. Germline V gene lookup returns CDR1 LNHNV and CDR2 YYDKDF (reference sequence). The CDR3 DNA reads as TGTGCCACCAGCCCTAGGGTTAATTCCGATCAGCCCCAGCATTTT. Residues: CATSPRVNSDQPQHF.

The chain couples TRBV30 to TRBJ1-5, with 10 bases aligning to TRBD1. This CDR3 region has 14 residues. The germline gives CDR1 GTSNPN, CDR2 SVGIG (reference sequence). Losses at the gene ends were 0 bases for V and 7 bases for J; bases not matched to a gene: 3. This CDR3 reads CAWSVTGGAQPQHF. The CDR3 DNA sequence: TGTGCCTGGAGTGTGACAGGGGGCGCCCAGCCCCAGCATTTT.

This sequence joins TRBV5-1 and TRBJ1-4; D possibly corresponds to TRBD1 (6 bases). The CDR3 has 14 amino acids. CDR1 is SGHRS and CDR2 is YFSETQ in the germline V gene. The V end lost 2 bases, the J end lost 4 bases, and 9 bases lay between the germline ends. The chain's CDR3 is CASSLGGNNEKLFF. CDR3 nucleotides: TGCGCCAGCAGCTTAGGGGGGAATAATGAAAAACTGTTTTTT.

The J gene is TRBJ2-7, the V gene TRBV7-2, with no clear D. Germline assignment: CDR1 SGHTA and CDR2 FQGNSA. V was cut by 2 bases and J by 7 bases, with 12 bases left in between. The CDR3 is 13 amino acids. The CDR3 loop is CASSLRSEKEQYF. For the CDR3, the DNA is TGTGCCAGCAGCTTAAGGTCAGAAAAAGAGCAGTACTTC.

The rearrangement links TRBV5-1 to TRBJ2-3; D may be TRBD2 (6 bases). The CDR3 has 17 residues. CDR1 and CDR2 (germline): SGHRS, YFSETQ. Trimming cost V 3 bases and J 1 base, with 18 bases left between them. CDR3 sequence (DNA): TGCGCCAGCAGCTGGGGGGTAGCCAAAGAGGGCACAGATACGCAGTATTTT. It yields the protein CASSWGVAKEGTDTQYF.

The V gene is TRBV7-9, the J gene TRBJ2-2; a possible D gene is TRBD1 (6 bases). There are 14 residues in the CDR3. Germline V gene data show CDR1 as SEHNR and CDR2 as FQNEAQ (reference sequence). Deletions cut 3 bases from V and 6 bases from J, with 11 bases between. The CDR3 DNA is TGTGCCAGCAGCTTGTTACAGGGATCCGGGGAGCTGTTTTTT. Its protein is CASSLLQGSGELFF.

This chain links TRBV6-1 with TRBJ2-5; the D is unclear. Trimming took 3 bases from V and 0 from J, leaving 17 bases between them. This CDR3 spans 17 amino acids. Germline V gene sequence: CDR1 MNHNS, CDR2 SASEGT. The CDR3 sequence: CASSDYQKKGYQETQYF. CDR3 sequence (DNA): TGTGCCAGCAGTGATTACCAGAAAAAAGGGTACCAAGAGACCCAGTACTTC.

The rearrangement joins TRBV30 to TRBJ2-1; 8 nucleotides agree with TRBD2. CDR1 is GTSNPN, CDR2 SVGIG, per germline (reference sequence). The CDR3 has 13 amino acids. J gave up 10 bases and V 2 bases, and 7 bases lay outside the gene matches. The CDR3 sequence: CAWSPAGGREQFF. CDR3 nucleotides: TGTGCCTGGAGTCCTGCGGGGGGTCGAGAGCAGTTCTTC.

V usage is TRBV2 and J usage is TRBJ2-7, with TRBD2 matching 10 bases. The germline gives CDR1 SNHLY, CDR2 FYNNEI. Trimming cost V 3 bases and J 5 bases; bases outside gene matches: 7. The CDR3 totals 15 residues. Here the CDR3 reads CASSERTSGNHEQYF. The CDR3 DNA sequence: TGTGCCAGCAGTGAGAGAACTAGCGGGAACCACGAGCAGTACTTC.

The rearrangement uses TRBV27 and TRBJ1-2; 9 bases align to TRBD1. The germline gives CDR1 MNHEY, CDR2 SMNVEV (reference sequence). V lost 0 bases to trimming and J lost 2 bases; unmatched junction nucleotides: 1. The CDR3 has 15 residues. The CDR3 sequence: CASSLSGTGNYGYTF. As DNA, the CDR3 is TGTGCCAGCAGTTTATCGGGGACAGGGAACTATGGCTACACCTTC.